Listed below are T cell receptor beta chains from one sample, sequenced in a study of blood T cells in healthy people across ages. TCRdb passed the 5' RACE reads through MiXCR, listing each CDR3 protein once. The sample includes hundreds of thousands of distinct CDR3 sequences, roughly 50% of them seen just once. Sequencing was carried out using blood. The source of these receptors is a man in his sixties in good health. Each CDR3 is given with its conserved first and last residue. D genes are given only for firm matches. Expanded clones are given a class, and other clones once, few, many or no size at all.

d_call: NA
v_call: TRBV6-6
j_call: TRBJ2-7
clone_size: NA
cdr3_aa: CASSYTGTPHEQYF
cdr3_nt: TGTGCCAGCAGTTACACAGGGACTCCCCACGAGCAGTACTTC

d_call: TRBD1
v_call: TRBV12-3/TRBV12-4
j_call: TRBJ2-3
clone_size: once
cdr3_aa: CASSGGTGPSTDTQYF
cdr3_nt: TGTGCCAGCAGTGGGGGGACAGGGCCTAGCACAGATACGCAGTATTTT

d_call: NA
v_call: TRBV20-1
j_call: TRBJ2-3
clone_size: few
cdr3_aa: CSARVGADTQYF
cdr3_nt: TGCAGTGCTAGAGTGGGGGCGGATACGCAGTATTTT

d_call: NA
v_call: TRBV10-3
j_call: TRBJ1-2
clone_size: NA
cdr3_aa: CATTDNYGYTF
cdr3_nt: TGTGCCACTACCGATAACTATGGCTACACCTTC

d_call: NA
v_call: TRBV29-1
j_call: TRBJ2-3
clone_size: NA
cdr3_aa: CSVPLFHTTDTQYF
cdr3_nt: TGCAGCGTTCCCCTTTTCCATACCACAGATACGCAGTATTTT

d_call: NA
v_call: TRBV20-1
j_call: TRBJ2-3
clone_size: NA
cdr3_aa: CSARDRSISATQYF
cdr3_nt: TGCAGTGCTAGAGATCGATCTATTTCCGCTACGCAGTATTTT

d_call: NA
v_call: TRBV3-1
j_call: TRBJ2-5
clone_size: once
cdr3_aa: CASSQGGGARETQYF
cdr3_nt: TGTGCCAGCAGCCAAGGCGGCGGTGCAAGGGAGACCCAGTACTTC

d_call: NA
v_call: TRBV7-9
j_call: TRBJ1-6
clone_size: NA
cdr3_aa: CASSLARDNSPLHF
cdr3_nt: TGTGCCAGCAGCTTAGCAAGGGACAATTCACCCCTCCACTTT

d_call: TRBD1
v_call: TRBV29-1
j_call: TRBJ2-3
clone_size: once
cdr3_aa: CSVDRQGVGTDTQYF
cdr3_nt: TGCAGCGTAGACCGACAGGGGGTGGGGACAGATACGCAGTATTTT

d_call: TRBD2
v_call: TRBV11-2
j_call: TRBJ2-7
clone_size: NA
cdr3_aa: CASSLQRGAYEQYF
cdr3_nt: TGTGCCAGCAGCTTACAGCGGGGGGCCTACGAGCAGTACTTC

d_call: TRBD1
v_call: TRBV29-1
j_call: TRBJ2-5
clone_size: few
cdr3_aa: CSVGTTGSGETQYF
cdr3_nt: TGCAGCGTAGGCACGACAGGGTCCGGAGAGACCCAGTACTTC